Detailed here is one TCR beta chain. This CDR3 contains 16 residues. Germline-derived CDR1 and CDR2 are LNHNV and YYDKDF (reference sequence). V was shortened by 0 bases and J by 3 bases, with 9 bases between the two germline ends. These data come from a study of T-cell reconstitution after alpha-beta-depleted transplantation in children. Unique molecular identifiers were incorporated when the TCRbeta library was constructed. From the PCR reads, TCRdb called clonotypes with MiXCR, one entry per CDR3 protein. The table shows 600,000 to 700,000 distinct CDR3 sequences, with roughly 17% occurring only once.

Sequenced material: PBMCs from the stem cell graft donor, taken from the stem cell graft. The chain has TRBV15 and TRBJ2-6; possibly TRBD2 for D (5 bases). The source of this sequence is a human donor who donated a stem cell graft to a child with acute myeloid leukemia. The CDR3 loop is CATSRDPRGGANVLTF. The CDR3 DNA follows: TGTGCCACCAGCAGAGATCCCCGGGGTGGGGCCAACGTCCTGACTTTC.